Below are 4 T cell receptor beta chains sequenced from a single sample in a study of CD8 T cells in Susac syndrome. Random hexamers primed reverse transcription of 0.5 to 1 ug RNA. TCRdb re-called the immunoSEQ multiplex PCR reads with MiXCR, one entry per CDR3 protein. The table lists more than 100,000 distinct CDR3 sequences, over 80% of them singletons. Sequenced sample: CD8+ T cells from PBMCs. All receptors derive from a human donor with multiple sclerosis.

V gene TRBV5-1 combines with J gene TRBJ2-3, with 10 bases aligning to TRBD2. Germline V gene sequence: CDR1 SGHRS, CDR2 YFSETQ. The CDR3 loop spans 17 amino acids. Trimming removed 0 bases from V and 3 bases from J; junction bases left unmatched: 7. CDR3 protein: CASSLVASGGGTDTQYF. The CDR3 DNA reads TGCGCCAGCAGCTTGGTGGCTAGCGGGGGCGGGACAGATACGCAGTATTTT.

The J gene is TRBJ2-7, the V gene TRBV6-5; 7 bases line up with TRBD2. CDR1 and CDR2 from the germline V gene are MNHEY and SVGAGI. This CDR3 contains 15 residues. The V segment lost 4 bases and the J segment 5 bases; nucleotides outside the gene matches: 11. The CDR3: CASSSGREPMNEQYV. CDR3 in DNA: TGTGCCAGCAGTTCCGGGCGGGAGCCGATGAACGAGCAGTACGTC.

This clonotype appeared a single time. The chain has TRBV7-9 and TRBJ1-1; TRBD1 agrees at 7 bases. V lost 6 bases, J lost 1 base, and 5 bases stayed unmatched. Germline V lookup: CDR1 SEHNR, CDR2 FQNEAQ (reference sequence). This CDR3 comprises 14 residues. For the CDR3, the DNA is TGTGCCAGCAGTCCCGGACAGGAGAACACTGAAGCTTTCTTT. Protein: CASSPGQENTEAFF.

The CDR3: CSARPSGNYEQYF. CDR3 bases: TGCAGTGCTAGACCTAGCGGGAACTACGAGCAGTACTTC. The chain employs TRBV20-1 and TRBJ2-7, with 9 bases aligning to TRBD2. Germline V gives CDR1 DFQATT, CDR2 SNEGSKA (reference sequence). V trimming: 2 bases; J trimming: 3 bases; junction bases outside the gene matches: 2. The CDR3 has 13 residues.